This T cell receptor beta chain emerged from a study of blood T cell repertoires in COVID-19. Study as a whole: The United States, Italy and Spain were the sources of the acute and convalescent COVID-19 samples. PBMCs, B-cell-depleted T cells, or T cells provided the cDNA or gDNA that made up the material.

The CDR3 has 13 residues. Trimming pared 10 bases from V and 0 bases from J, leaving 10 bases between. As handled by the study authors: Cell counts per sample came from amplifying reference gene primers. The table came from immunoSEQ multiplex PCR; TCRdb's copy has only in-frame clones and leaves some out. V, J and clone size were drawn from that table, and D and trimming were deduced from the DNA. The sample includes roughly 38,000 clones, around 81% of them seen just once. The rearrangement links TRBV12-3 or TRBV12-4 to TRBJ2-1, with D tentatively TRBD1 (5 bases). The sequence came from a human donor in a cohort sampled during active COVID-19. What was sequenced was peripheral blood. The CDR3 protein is CATRQSSYNEQFF. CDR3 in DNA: TGTGCCACAAGACAGAGCTCCTACAATGAGCAGTTCTTC.